This T cell receptor beta chain appears in the sequencing data of a study of CD8+ T cells in alopecia areata (dated by TCRdb to 2016 to 2018). Describing the broader study: Treated patients were enrolled in an open-label pilot trial of oral tofacitinib, 5 to 10 mg twice daily, for moderate-to-severe alopecia areata. Clonality in the scalp was compared among normal scalp (n=4), patchy alopecia areata scalp (n=8), and alopecia totalis/universalis scalp (n=8). RNA was obtained with the PAXgene miRNA kit for fixed scalp, the miRNeasy kit for PBMCs, and the RNeasy kit for mouse skin. TCRbeta CDR3 regions were amplified by immunoSEQ multiplex PCR with 35 Vbeta forward and 13 Jbeta reverse primers. Disease severity in treated patients was measured with the SALT score, which quantifies the percentage of affected scalp surface area. In humans, TCRbeta sequencing was performed on scalp tissue and on sorted CD4+ and CD8+ peripheral blood T cells from healthy controls and from patients with patchy or totalis/universalis alopecia areata. To study T cell clonal expansion in alopecia areata, the researchers applied high-throughput TCRbeta sequencing to both the C3H/HeJ mouse model and human patients. Biopsies were taken from tofacitinib-treated patients at baseline and at 4 and 24 weeks of treatment, and a later scalp biopsy was taken in several of the tofacitinib-treated patients. Patients stayed on tofacitinib for 6 to 18 months and then had 6 months of follow-up off drug so that delayed response and recurrence could be assessed. Beyond this particular receptor, the publication reports: Shared TCR sequences between patients were less evident than in mice, which may be partly attributable to HLA diversity in the patient population. Scalp clonality and the number of expanded CD8+ clones among the top 100 scalp clones were significantly decreased by tofacitinib. Unlike mouse skin, where gammadelta T cells dominate, normal human skin contains resident alphabeta T cells that get sequenced too, which complicates analysis of the scalp TCR repertoire. Compared with normal scalp, lesional scalp had higher clonality and more expanded CD8+ clones, particularly in alopecia totalis/universalis, a pattern that suggests antigenic drive. Because the treated cohort was small and included a single nonresponder, larger studies are needed to assess links between baseline CD8+ expansion and response. During tofacitinib treatment, many expanded lesional clones remained in scalp and blood, and this persistence may partly explain relapse after treatment is stopped.

Read against the paper, the sample's time point label means: 24 weeks on oral tofacitinib. The intended sense of this specimen's treatment or condition label: oral pan-JAK inhibitor, 5-10 mg twice daily. Lesional scalp punch biopsies and peripheral blood were obtained from alopecia areata patients. PBMCs were separated by density centrifugation and stained for CD3, CD4 and CD8, after which CD4+ and CD8+ T cells were sorted on a FACSAria. The library was prepared using the immunoSEQ multiplex PCR assay. For TCR sequencing, RNA was extracted from every sample and reverse transcribed into cDNA to serve as template. SuperScript III was used for first-strand cDNA synthesis, primed with a 2:1 mix of oligo-dT and random hexamers. A synthetic immune receptor repertoire was used to measure amplification bias, and any remaining bias was corrected computationally. The original methods were these. Raw reads were preprocessed to remove errors, and CDR3 was defined according to IMGT conventions as the region from the conserved cysteine to phenylalanine. Clonality was computed by normalizing Shannon entropy by log2 of the number of productive unique TCRs and subtracting the result from 1. Scalp TCRbeta sequences were cross-referenced with sorted blood CD4 and CD8 repertoires so that the CD4 or CD8 identity of scalp clones could be inferred. TCRdb retrieved this table from immuneACCESS and kept in-frame rearrangements only. Not all clones are present; in checked studies, unresolved V genes account for under half, and no reason is known for the remainder. That table is the source of V, J and clone size, and D and trimming were worked out from the DNA. The sample yields nearly 110,000 clones; roughly 84% were counted once. Of the sample, about 24% falls within the top ten clones.

The CDR3, cysteine through phenylalanine, is 12 amino acids long. The DNA shown is the 36-base CDR3, in frame from base 1. CDR1 MGHRA and CDR2 YSYEKL were looked up in the germline V gene. The V and J ends are trimmed by 0 bases and 6 bases, leaving 6 bases between them. Notes on this clone: Its antigen target is currently unknown. Base qualities were left out, and no much larger clone turns up one base away. Different DNA sequences within this sample yield the same CDR3.

This TCR was sampled from a human donor with alopecia areata. The sequencing here drew on CD8+ T cells sorted from blood, taken at week 24, from a patient treated with tofacitinib. The chain is assembled from TRBV4-1 and TRBJ2-7; the D gene lacks a confident call. The CDR3 in this case is CASSQDGSEQYF. The DNA sequence is given as TGCGCCAGCAGCCAAGATGGTAGCGAGCAGTACTTC.